This T cell receptor beta chain originates from a study of T cell responses to AZD1222 COVID-19 vaccine. Some clones are missing from TCRdb's copy, which holds only in-frame ones; the method was immunoSEQ multiplex PCR. The repertoire holds more than 85,000 clones, with about 89% as singletons. This CDR3 region has 15 residues. The V end lost 7 bases, the J end lost 7 bases, and 20 bases lay between the germline ends. CDR1 is MNHEY, CDR2 SVGAGI, per germline. This sequence joins TRBV6-5 and TRBJ1-5; D perhaps matches TRBD1 (5 bases). The TCR was taken from an adult in good health. The starting material was peripheral blood, obtained on day 0 of AZD1222 vaccination. The CDR3 coding sequence is TGTGCCAGCACCCTAGAGGGCGGGACTTCCCAGCCCCAGCATTTT. It specifies CASTLEGGTSQPQHF.